This T cell receptor (beta chain) is from a study of blood T cell repertoires in COVID-19. Study background: The cDNA or gDNA used as material had been derived from T cells, B-cell-depleted T cells, or PBMCs.

In the original analysis: Scientists estimated how many nucleated cells there were by amplifying reference gene primers. Measured with immunoSEQ multiplex PCR; TCRdb has only the in-frame clones, and not every one. D and trimming were read from the DNA, whereas the V and J calls and clone size are those reported in that table. The sample yields about 26,000 clones, over 75% seen once. V dropped 8 bases and J dropped 2; count of bases not matched to a gene: 4. CDR1 is ENHRY and CDR2 is SYGVKD in the germline V gene. The CDR3 has 14 residues. The specimen sequenced was peripheral blood. This TCR came from a man aged 45-65 years with active or convalescent COVID-19. V and J are TRBV10-3 and TRBJ1-5, with TRBD1 matching over 9 bases. CDR3 amino acids: CAIGYRGRNQPQHF. CDR3 DNA sequence: TGTGCCATCGGATACAGGGGGCGCAATCAGCCCCAGCATTTT.